This entry concerns a single TCR beta chain. The data derive from a study of blood T cell repertoires in COVID-19. Study details: Donors in the United States, Italy and Spain gave samples during acute or convalescent COVID-19. Nucleic acid was either cDNA or gDNA, and it came from T cells, B-cell-depleted T cells, or PBMCs.

Authors' data handling: Nucleated cell counts were estimated from reference gene primer amplification. Assay used: immunoSEQ multiplex PCR; TCRdb lists only in-frame clones, some missing. V and J calls and clone size are as listed in that table; D and trimming were resolved from the DNA. The sample yields about 180,000 clones, 70% to 90% seen once. The TCR was taken from a woman in her 30s with active or convalescent COVID-19. The sequencing sample was made of peripheral blood.

DNA of the CDR3: TGTGCCAGCAGCCGTGGACAGGGGGAAATTATAGAGCAGTACTTC. Encoded protein: CASSRGQGEIIEQYF. The chain joins TRBV5-4 to TRBJ2-7; 10 bases agree with TRBD1. Germline trimming cut 4 bases from V and 7 bases from J; bases unmatched to any gene: 11. The CDR3 sequence is 15 residues long. The germline V gene has CDR1 SGHNT and CDR2 YYREEE (reference sequence).